Following are 22 T cell receptor beta chains from one sample sequenced in a study of T cells in Graves' hyperthyroidism and ophthalmopathy. The source material, RNA transcripts, was used to amplify TCR beta CDR3 regions. RT-PCR in the first round (using the HTBI primer set) targeted the TCR CDR3. TCRdb fed the multiplex PCR reads into MiXCR, producing one record per CDR3 protein. This repertoire shows 300,000 to 450,000 distinct CDR3 sequences, about 12% found once; its top ten account for 9.2%. Material for sequencing was blood. These receptors came from a young woman with Graves' hyperthyroidism.

Many counts were recorded for this clonotype. The V call is TRBV12-3 or TRBV12-4, the J call TRBJ2-1; 7 positions match TRBD1. V dropped 2 bases and J dropped 4; count of bases not matched to a gene: 5. CDR3 length: 15 amino acids. DNA of the CDR3: TGTGCCAGCAGTTTATCCAGGGGGTTATACAATGAGCAGTTCTTC. Its translation is CASSLSRGLYNEQFF.

This clonotype was seen many times. The chain carries TRBV12-3 or TRBV12-4 and TRBJ2-4; D might be TRBD2 (6 bases). V gave up 4 bases and J gave up 8 bases, with 21 bases separating them. The CDR3 is 16 residues long. The CDR3 reads CASSSTFGRRADIQYF. CDR3 nucleotides: TGTGCCAGCAGTTCGACCTTTGGACGGAGGGCAGACATTCAGTACTTC.

This clonotype was picked up many times. The chain is built from TRBV12-3 or TRBV12-4 and TRBJ1-4; 8 bases line up with TRBD1. The ends lost 5 bases at V and 7 bases at J; junction bases unmatched: 6. The CDR3 runs 14 residues. CDR3 sequence: CASSPDRGAEKLFF. The CDR3 coding sequence is TGTGCCAGCAGTCCTGACAGGGGAGCTGAAAAACTGTTTTTT.

The V gene is TRBV13, the J gene TRBJ2-3, with a tentative D call TRBD1 (6 bases). Trimming cost V 5 bases and J 6 bases, with 21 bases left between them. The CDR3 covers 16 residues. The V gene's germline CDR1 is PRHDT and CDR2 FYEKMQ (reference sequence). The CDR3 loop reads CASSPQTGNLGDTQYF. The CDR3, as DNA: TGTGCCAGCAGCCCCCAGACAGGAAACCTGGGGGATACGCAGTATTTT.

Many counts were recorded for this clonotype. V and J are TRBV7-3 and TRBJ2-1; 12 bases match TRBD2. In germline, CDR1 is SGHTA, CDR2 FQGTGA. The CDR3 runs to 18 residues. The trim removed 5 bases at V and 2 bases at J, leaving 10 bases unmatched. The CDR3 region has the DNA TGTGCCAGCAGCGGCGGGACTAGCGGGCGTGAGGCCTACAATGAGCAGTTCTTC. Its protein product is CASSGGTSGREAYNEQFF.

This clonotype was recorded many times. J is TRBJ2-3 and V is TRBV3-1, with 9 bases fitting TRBD1. There are 15 residues in the CDR3. CDR1 LGHDT and CDR2 YNNKEL come from the germline V gene (reference sequence). The V gene end was trimmed by 4 bases and the J gene end by 2 bases; junction bases not matched to a gene: 4. CDR3 sequence reads: CASSPWTGDTDTQYF. Here the CDR3 DNA reads TGTGCCAGCAGCCCCTGGACAGGGGACACAGATACGCAGTATTTT.

This clonotype was counted many times. A much larger clonotype is one base distant, so this may be a read error. This chain uses TRBV6-1 with TRBJ1-1; tentatively, D is TRBD1 (5 bases). Per the germline V gene, CDR1 is MNHNS and CDR2 is SASEGT. There are 11 residues in the CDR3. The CDR3 protein is CASSLGTGAFF. In DNA, the CDR3 is TGTGCCAGCAGTTTAGGGACTGGAGCTTTCTTT.

This clonotype was seen at least ten times. The CDR3 loop reads CASSRNSAQNYGYTF. The CDR3 DNA is TGTGCCAGCAGCCGAAATTCGGCTCAAAACTATGGCTACACCTTC. The chain uses TRBV27 and TRBJ1-2, with D unresolved. The V gene's germline CDR1 is MNHEY and CDR2 SMNVEV (reference sequence). This CDR3 comprises 15 residues. The germline V and J ends were trimmed by 6 bases and 2 bases, with 16 bases remaining between them.

This clonotype appeared many times. The J gene is TRBJ2-1, the V gene TRBV11-2, with D maybe TRBD1 (6 bases). The germline V gene has CDR1 SGHAT and CDR2 FQNNGV. The CDR3 length is 12 residues. V shed 8 bases and J shed 7 bases, with 12 bases lying between them. CDR3: CASEGDLNEQFF. The CDR3 nucleotides are TGTGCCAGCGAGGGGGATCTTAATGAGCAGTTCTTC.

This clonotype showed up many times. The J gene is TRBJ1-1, the V gene TRBV18; D might be TRBD1 (5 bases). The V end was cut by 1 base, the J end by 10 bases, with 10 bases between. CDR3 length: 12 residues. Looked up from germline, CDR1 is KGHSH and CDR2 is LQKENI. The CDR3 coding sequence is TGTGCCAGCTCACCACTAGATGGGGCAGCTTTCTTT. Amino acids: CASSPLDGAAFF.

This clonotype was picked up many times. The chain uses TRBV29-1 and TRBJ2-5; a weak D match, TRBD2 (5 bases). The CDR3 contains 13 residues. Germline V gene sequence: CDR1 SQVTM, CDR2 ANQGSEA. Between the trimmed V and J ends, which lost 0 bases and 5 bases, there was a span of 10 bases. The CDR3 sequence: CSVEEEGWETQYF. Here the CDR3 DNA reads TGCAGCGTTGAAGAAGAGGGTTGGGAGACCCAGTACTTC.

This clonotype was counted at least ten times. The V and J genes are TRBV28 and TRBJ2-2; tentative D call: TRBD1 (5 bases). Between the trimmed V and J ends, which lost 5 bases and 3 bases, there was a span of 13 bases. Looked up from germline, CDR1 is MDHEN and CDR2 is SYDVKM. The CDR3 runs 15 residues. The CDR3 region is CASSDAPRDTGELFF. CDR3 DNA sequence: TGTGCCAGCAGTGACGCACCCAGGGACACCGGGGAGCTGTTTTTT.

This clonotype occurred many times. The chain couples TRBV29-1 to TRBJ2-1, with TRBD2 matching 10 bases. Germline CDR1 and CDR2: SQVTM and ANQGSEA. V trimming: 4 bases; J trimming: 9 bases; junction bases outside the gene matches: 18. The CDR3 sequence is 17 residues long. The CDR3 spells CSVAALILAGERGEQFF. The CDR3 DNA reads TGCAGCGTTGCGGCACTGATTCTAGCGGGAGAAAGGGGTGAGCAGTTCTTC.

The chain employs TRBV4-1 and TRBJ2-7, with D perhaps matching TRBD1 or TRBD2 (5 bases each). Germline V CDR1 and CDR2: MGHRA, YSYEKL. Trimming removed 0 bases at V and 0 bases at J, with 12 bases between. The CDR3 is 16 amino acids. The CDR3 bases are TGCGCCAGCAGCCAAGATTGGGCAGGGACCTCCTACGAGCAGTACTTC. The encoded protein is CASSQDWAGTSYEQYF.

CDR3 residues: CASSLGGGSSGANVLTF. The CDR3 DNA is TGTGCCAGCAGCTTAGGCGGGGGCAGCTCTGGGGCCAACGTCCTGACTTTC. This chain connects TRBV5-4 to TRBJ2-6, with D possibly matching TRBD2 (7 bases). Germline loops: CDR1 SGHNT, CDR2 YYREEE (reference sequence). The ends were cut back, 2 bases at V and 0 bases at J, with 12 bases in the middle. The length of the CDR3 is 17 residues.

This clonotype showed up many times. The V and J genes are TRBV6-1 and TRBJ2-7; perhaps TRBD2 as D (5 bases). Germline V gene data show CDR1 as MNHNS and CDR2 as SASEGT. The CDR3 runs to 14 residues. The germline V and J ends were trimmed by 6 bases and 5 bases, with 17 bases remaining between them. The CDR3 sequence is CASSLNGVGDEQYF. The DNA of the CDR3 is TGTGCCAGCAGCCTAAACGGGGTCGGGGACGAGCAGTACTTC.

In its sample, this clonotype was seen once. A much larger clone differs by one base, so this may be a read error. J is TRBJ2-1 and V is TRBV6-5; D not resolved. CDR1 is MNHEY and CDR2 is SVGAGI in the germline V gene. The CDR3 is 15 amino acids. The DNA of the CDR3 is TGTGCCAGCAGTTACTCGAGTAAAGTCTACAATGAGCGGTTCTTC. Translating gives CASSYSSKVYNERFF.

This clonotype was counted between two and nine times. J is TRBJ2-2 and V is TRBV7-8; D might be TRBD2 (5 bases). CDR1 is SGHVS, CDR2 FQNEAQ, per germline. The CDR3 is 17 amino acids. V was shortened by 1 base and J by 5 bases, with 17 bases between the two germline ends. The CDR3 region has the DNA TGTGCCAGCAGCTTAGGTAGACTACAGTTTTCGACCGGGGAGCTGTTTTTT. Protein: CASSLGRLQFSTGELFF.

This chain joins TRBV5-8 and TRBJ1-2; D gene unclear. The CDR3 is 13 amino acids. Trimming took 3 bases from V and 4 from J, leaving 10 bases between them. The germline V gene encodes CDR1 SGHTS and CDR2 YDEGEE. The CDR3 DNA reads TGTGCCAGCAGCTCCAGAAGTTCCTATGGCTACACCTTC. This gives the protein CASSSRSSYGYTF.

This clonotype appeared many times. This chain uses TRBV6-1 with TRBJ2-1, with 7 positions matching TRBD1. The CDR3 sequence is 15 residues long. The V segment lost 1 base and the J segment 4 bases; nucleotides outside the gene matches: 4. Germline V CDR1 and CDR2: MNHNS, SASEGT. The CDR3 reads CASSEGTGEYNEQFF. The CDR3, as DNA: TGTGCCAGCAGTGAAGGCACAGGGGAATACAATGAGCAGTTCTTC.

This clonotype was recorded at least ten times. The CDR3 loop is CSARQNSNEQFF. The CDR3 DNA reads TGCAGTGCTAGACAGAACTCAAATGAGCAGTTCTTC. The chain has TRBV20-1 and TRBJ2-1, with D hard to call. V was trimmed by 2 bases and J by 7 bases, leaving 9 bases between them. Germline lookup yields CDR1 DFQATT and CDR2 SNEGSKA (reference sequence). The CDR3 loop spans 12 amino acids.

This clonotype was recorded at least ten times. The chain is built from TRBV7-6 and TRBJ2-3; the match to TRBD2 covers 10 bases. J gave up 3 bases and V 5 bases, and 5 bases lay outside the gene matches. There are 15 residues in the CDR3. CDR1 is SGHVS, CDR2 FNYEAQ, per germline. This CDR3 reads CASSLLAGATDTQYF. Written as DNA, the CDR3 is TGTGCCAGCAGCCTGCTAGCGGGAGCTACAGATACGCAGTATTTT.